The next 13 T cell receptor beta chains were all read from a single sample in a study of T cell repertoires in cytomegalovirus infection. MiXCR, applied by TCRdb to the reads, yields one record per CDR3 protein. The sample carries about 210,000 distinct CDR3 sequences, approximately 7% recorded once. The sequenced material came from PBMCs. These receptors all stem from a human donor in good health (CMV status not recorded). Some clones in this sample may be carry-over from other donors' samples.

In this sample, this clonotype turned up many times. This sequence joins TRBV28 and TRBJ2-3; TRBD1 aligns across 8 bases. Germline values: CDR1 MDHEN, CDR2 SYDVKM. The V gene end was trimmed by 1 base and the J gene end by 6 bases; junction bases not matched to a gene: 3. The CDR3 spans 14 residues. The CDR3 DNA is TGTGCCAGCAGTTTATCCCAGGGGGCGGATACGCAGTATTTT. It specifies CASSLSQGADTQYF.

This clonotype was observed a handful of times. The chain has TRBV20-1 and TRBJ1-2; D possibly corresponds to TRBD1 (6 bases). The V gene lost 3 bases and the J gene lost 8 bases, with 22 bases spanning the gap. From germline, CDR1 is DFQATT and CDR2 SNEGSKA (reference sequence). The CDR3 sequence is 15 residues long. The CDR3 region is CSARVMVGGGRGYTF. The CDR3 DNA reads as TGCAGTGCTAGGGTGATGGTGGGGGGCGGGAGGGGCTACACCTTC.

The chain recombines TRBV30 with TRBJ1-1, with 8 bases lining up with TRBD1. The CDR3 is 13 amino acids. After removal of 3 bases from V and 1 base from J, the junction contained 1 base not matched to a gene. CDR1 and CDR2 (germline): GTSNPN, SVGIG (reference sequence). The CDR3 sequence is CAWSGQGNTEAFF. In DNA, the CDR3 is TGTGCCTGGAGCGGACAGGGGAACACTGAAGCTTTCTTT.

In its sample, this clonotype was seen many times. V and J are TRBV29-1 and TRBJ2-7; no clear D gene. CDR1 is SQVTM, CDR2 ANQGSEA, per germline. V was cut by 2 bases and J by 6 bases, with 8 bases left in between. This CDR3 contains 11 residues. The CDR3 protein is CSVEMVGEQYF. The CDR3 region has the DNA TGCAGCGTTGAAATGGTTGGCGAGCAGTACTTC.

This clonotype was seen ten or more times. The J gene is TRBJ2-5, the V gene TRBV7-6, with a possible D match to TRBD1 (6 bases). The CDR3 loop spans 15 amino acids. CDR1 and CDR2 (germline): SGHVS, FNYEAQ. V lost 0 bases and J lost 4, with 12 bases in between. Here the CDR3 DNA reads TGTGCCAGCAGCTTAGCTGGGACACCCGGAGAGACCCAGTACTTC. It translates to CASSLAGTPGETQYF.

Only a few counts were recorded for this clonotype. The chain employs TRBV6-5 and TRBJ1-4; 8 bases match TRBD1. Trimming cost V 1 base and J 5 bases; bases outside gene matches: 6. Per germline, CDR1 MNHEY and CDR2 SVGAGI. The CDR3 length is 16 residues. The CDR3 spells CASSYYLRGRNEKLFF. CDR3 in DNA: TGTGCCAGCAGTTACTATCTCAGGGGGCGAAATGAAAAACTGTTTTTT.

This clonotype was seen many times. The chain has TRBV20-1 and TRBJ2-3, with D possibly being TRBD2 (6 bases). With 3 bases removed from V and 3 bases from J, the gap between germline ends came to 19 bases. Germline V gives CDR1 DFQATT, CDR2 SNEGSKA (reference sequence). This CDR3 has 16 amino acids. The chain's CDR3 is CSASGGAASATDTQYF. The CDR3 DNA sequence: TGCAGTGCTAGCGGCGGGGCGGCTAGCGCTACAGATACGCAGTATTTT.

This clonotype was detected many times. Written as DNA, the CDR3 is TGCAGCGTTGTAGGGAATGAAGAGACCCAGTACTTC. It yields the protein CSVVGNEETQYF. The rearrangement links TRBV29-1 to TRBJ2-5; D call uncertain. There are 12 residues in the CDR3. With 4 bases removed from V and 3 bases from J, the gap between germline ends came to 9 bases. Germline CDR1 and CDR2: SQVTM and ANQGSEA.

This clonotype came up many times. The genes are TRBV7-2 and TRBJ1-5; TRBD1 aligns across 8 bases. This CDR3 is 14 amino acids long. Germline CDR1 SGHTA, CDR2 FQGNSA. The V segment lost 5 bases and the J segment 4 bases; nucleotides outside the gene matches: 4. CDR3 bases: TGTGCCAGCAGCAGACAGGGGCAGAATCAGCCCCAGCATTTT. Amino acids: CASSRQGQNQPQHF.

Remarks on this clonotype: A much larger clone lies one base from this, so it may be a read error. The rearrangement links TRBV2 to TRBJ1-5, with unresolved D. CDR3 size: 15 residues. Per germline, CDR1 SNHLY and CDR2 FYNNEI. V was cut by 5 bases and J by 0 bases, with 11 bases left in between. The CDR3 DNA reads TGTGCCAGCAGTCTGAAGCCCTATAGCAATCAGCCCCAGCATTTT. It yields the protein CASSLKPYSNQPQHF.

This clonotype was seen only a few times. The genes are TRBV30 and TRBJ2-1; no clear D gene. V lost 0 bases and J 5 bases, leaving 5 bases between the germline ends. The CDR3 extends over 12 amino acids. Looked up from germline, CDR1 is GTSNPN and CDR2 is SVGIG (reference sequence). The CDR3 loop reads CAWSVRNNEQFF. The DNA of the CDR3 is TGTGCCTGGAGTGTACGAAACAATGAGCAGTTCTTC.

In its sample, this clonotype was seen a few times. This chain links TRBV18 with TRBJ2-7, with 12 bases fitting TRBD1. This CDR3 contains 14 residues. Trimming took 3 bases from V and 6 from J; bases not matched to a gene: 3. Germline V gives CDR1 KGHSH, CDR2 LQKENI. The DNA of the CDR3 is TGTGCCAGCTCACCGGGACAGGGGGCGTTCGAGCAGTACTTC. As protein: CASSPGQGAFEQYF.

This clonotype showed up many times. The genes are TRBV2 and TRBJ2-7; D remains ambiguous. V was clipped by 2 bases and J by 3 bases, with 8 bases between them. The CDR3 extends over 13 amino acids. Germline V gives CDR1 SNHLY, CDR2 FYNNEI. In nucleotides, the CDR3 is TGTGCCAGCAGTGAACGTGCTCTCTACGAGCAGTACTTC. As protein: CASSERALYEQYF.